These 6 T cell receptor beta chains share one sample of origin, sequenced in a study of STAT5B mutations in CD4+ large granular lymphocyte leukemia. The table came from immunoSEQ multiplex PCR; TCRdb's copy has only in-frame clones and leaves some out. This sample has around 47,000 clones, with more than 65% found just once. Sequenced input: CD4+ T cells from blood buffy coats. The receptors come from a human donor in good health.

This chain joins TRBV6-1 and TRBJ1-6; D is unclear. The V gene lost 3 bases and the J gene lost 11 bases, with 11 bases spanning the gap. Germline V lookup: CDR1 MNHNS, CDR2 SASEGT. There are 13 residues in the CDR3. CDR3 nucleotides: TGTGCCAGCAGTGAGCCCCCGAGCCCACCCCTCCACTTT. It is translated as CASSEPPSPPLHF.

The rearrangement links TRBV27 to TRBJ2-7; tentatively, D is TRBD1 (6 bases). CDR1 MNHEY and CDR2 SMNVEV come from the germline V gene (reference sequence). The CDR3 is 14 residues long. V was shortened by 6 bases and J by 2 bases, with 14 bases between the two germline ends. For the CDR3, the DNA is TGTGCCAGCAGCCTAAACACAGGGACCTACGAGCAGTACTTC. It codes for CASSLNTGTYEQYF.

The V and J genes are TRBV6-1 and TRBJ1-3; D uncertain. V lost 6 bases and J lost 0, with 9 bases in between. This CDR3 is 14 amino acids long. Germline CDR1 and CDR2: MNHNS and SASEGT. This CDR3 is CASRRDNSGNTIYF. Here the CDR3 DNA reads TGTGCCAGCAGGAGAGACAACTCTGGAAACACCATATATTTT.

This clone was seen a handful of times. CDR3 protein: CASSLGRGPGELFF. The DNA of the CDR3 is TGCGCCAGCAGCTTGGGCAGGGGGCCCGGGGAGCTGTTTTTT. The chain has TRBV5-1 and TRBJ2-2; 8 positions agree with TRBD1. This CDR3 has 14 amino acids. Germline V gene data show CDR1 as SGHRS and CDR2 as YFSETQ. Losses at the gene ends were 0 bases for V and 6 bases for J; bases not matched to a gene: 1.

The chain is built from TRBV5-1 and TRBJ2-1; tentative D call: TRBD1 (6 bases). V was trimmed by 5 bases and J by 9 bases, leaving 12 bases between them. CDR1 is SGHRS and CDR2 is YFSETQ in the germline V gene. The CDR3 runs to 12 residues. The CDR3 DNA sequence: TGCGCCAGCAGTTACGACAGGACTGAGCAGTTCTTC. Encoded protein: CASSYDRTEQFF.

This clone has just one count. The V and J genes are TRBV13 and TRBJ1-1, with TRBD1 matching over 7 bases. Germline trimming cut 5 bases from V and 1 base from J; bases unmatched to any gene: 19. Germline loops: CDR1 PRHDT, CDR2 FYEKMQ (reference sequence). This CDR3 is built from 19 residues. The CDR3 DNA reads TGTGCCAGCAGCCCCCGACAGGGATCTAGGAGTGGGCCGAACACTGAAGCTTTCTTT. This codes for CASSPRQGSRSGPNTEAFF.